This note documents a single T cell receptor beta chain sequence. This sample was included in a study of T cells in Graves' hyperthyroidism and ophthalmopathy. CDR3 length: 18 amino acids. The germline V and J ends were trimmed by 0 bases and 6 bases, with 21 bases remaining between them. Germline V gene lookup returns CDR1 LNHNV and CDR2 YYDKDF (reference sequence). The TCR beta CDR3 regions underwent amplification using RNA transcripts as the source. TCR CDR3 underwent first-round RT-PCR with the HTBI primer set. MiXCR was run by TCRdb on the multiplex PCR reads, yielding one entry per CDR3 protein. The data contain 450,000 to 650,000 distinct CDR3 sequences, 15% to 20% of them singletons.

The chain employs TRBV15 and TRBJ2-1; tentative D call: TRBD2 (7 bases). This receptor was taken from a woman younger than 30 with Graves' ophthalmopathy. What was sequenced was blood. DNA of the CDR3: TGTGCCACCAGCAGAGAGGGGGGGCGGGACTACCTAAGCAATGAGCAGTTCTTC. Translated: CATSREGGRDYLSNEQFF.